Following are 12 T cell receptor beta chains from one sample sequenced in a study of T cell changes during pregnancy in multiple sclerosis. Assay used: immunoSEQ multiplex PCR; TCRdb lists only in-frame clones, some missing. The repertoire holds 65,000 to 95,000 clones, with 90% to 95% as singletons. The specimen was peripheral blood, collected in the second trimester of pregnancy. These receptors came from a female donor in good health, enrolled as a control in a pregnancy study.

This clone was seen just once. This chain links TRBV5-5 with TRBJ1-5; possible D gene TRBD1, 6 bases. Between the trimmed V and J ends, which lost 1 base and 4 bases, there was a span of 12 bases. This CDR3 contains 15 residues. Germline CDR1 is SGHKS and CDR2 is YYEKEE (reference sequence). CDR3 residues: CASSLLDRQNQPQHF. CDR3 in DNA: TGTGCCAGCAGCTTGCTCGACAGGCAGAATCAGCCCCAGCATTTT.

The gene calls are TRBV7-9 and TRBJ2-3; weak D call: TRBD1 (6 bases). The CDR3 loop spans 14 amino acids. V was trimmed by 5 bases and J by 3 bases, leaving 12 bases between them. Germline CDR1 and CDR2: SEHNR and FQNEAQ (reference sequence). The CDR3 region has the DNA TGTGCCAGCAGCCCCATGGGGGCGACAGATACGCAGTATTTT. Protein sequence: CASSPMGATDTQYF.

The V and J genes are TRBV5-8 and TRBJ2-1; 10 bases align to TRBD2. The CDR3 is made up of 17 amino acids. Germline V gives CDR1 SGHTS, CDR2 YDEGEE. V lost 2 bases and J lost 0; bases outside the gene matches: 5. The CDR3 DNA reads TGTGCCAGCAGCTTCTCCCGACTAGCGGGCTCCTACAATGAGCAGTTCTTC. Residues: CASSFSRLAGSYNEQFF. Full variable domain (rest looked up from reference TRBV5-8 and TRBJ2-1): EAGVTQSPTHLIKTRGQQATLRCSPISGHTSVYWYQQALGLGLQFLLWYDEGEERNRGNFPPRFSGRQFPNYSSELNVNALELEDSALYLCASSFSRLAGSYNEQFFGPGTRLTVL.

The chain carries TRBV28 and TRBJ2-7; TRBD1 matches at 8 bases. Germline V gene lookup returns CDR1 MDHEN and CDR2 SYDVKM. Trimming removed 3 bases from V and 2 bases from J; junction bases left unmatched: 9. The CDR3 consists of 16 residues. The CDR3: CASSLATGAPTYEQYF. The CDR3 bases are TGTGCCAGCAGTTTGGCGACAGGGGCTCCCACCTACGAGCAGTACTTC. The full variable domain, rest sourced from reference TRBV28 and TRBJ2-7, is DVKVTQSSRYLVKRTGEKVFLECVQDMDHENMFWYRQDPGLGLRLIYFSYDVKMKEKGDIPEGYSVSREKKERFSLILESASTNQTSMYLCASSLATGAPTYEQYFGPGTRLTVT.

This clone was seen just once. The chain links TRBV28 to TRBJ1-1; D not resolved. V was trimmed by 4 bases and J by 3 bases, leaving 12 bases between them. Germline V gene lookup returns CDR1 MDHEN and CDR2 SYDVKM. This CDR3 is built from 14 residues. The CDR3 DNA is TGTGCCAGCAGTTACTCCTATCTGGACACTGAAGCTTTCTTT. Translated: CASSYSYLDTEAFF.

The chain couples TRBV11-2 to TRBJ2-3; a possible D gene is TRBD2 (6 bases). The CDR3 sequence is 12 residues long. Looked up from germline, CDR1 is SGHAT and CDR2 is FQNNGV. The V end lost 5 bases, the J end lost 6 bases, and 9 bases lay between the germline ends. The chain's CDR3 is CASSPRGDTQYF. The CDR3 DNA is TGTGCCAGCAGCCCCCGGGGGGATACGCAGTATTTT.

J is TRBJ1-3 and V is TRBV7-2, with D possibly being TRBD1 (6 bases). This CDR3 contains 14 residues. The V gene lost 1 base and the J gene lost 6 bases, with 10 bases spanning the gap. Germline V lookup: CDR1 SGHTA, CDR2 FQGNSA. CDR3 amino acids: CASSLGRGENTIYF. DNA for the CDR3: TGTGCCAGCAGCTTAGGCAGGGGCGAAAACACCATATATTTT.

V is TRBV6-1 and J is TRBJ1-4, with TRBD1 matching 7 bases. CDR3 length: 16 amino acids. Germline-derived CDR1 and CDR2 are MNHNS and SASEGT. J was trimmed by 4 bases and V by 3 bases; bases with no gene match: 8. CDR3 coding DNA: TGTGCCAGCAGTGACCAGGGGGTCGGACTTAATGAAAAACTGTTTTTT. This sequence encodes CASSDQGVGLNEKLFF.

The genes are TRBV10-3 and TRBJ1-3; 9 bases line up with TRBD1. Germline CDR1 and CDR2: ENHRY and SYGVKD. The length of the CDR3 is 15 residues. The J segment lost 5 bases and the V segment lost 6 bases, leaving 8 bases of the junction unmatched. The CDR3 DNA is TGTGCCATCAGCCCTTGGGACAGGGAAAGAAACACCATATATTTT. This encodes CAISPWDRERNTIYF.

The chain links TRBV28 to TRBJ1-2; D remains ambiguous. From germline, CDR1 is MDHEN and CDR2 SYDVKM. The CDR3 is 14 residues long. Trimming left V 8 bases short and J 6 bases short, with 19 bases between. CDR3 sequence: CASWNRAGRNGYTF. The CDR3 DNA sequence: TGTGCCAGCTGGAATCGGGCGGGAAGGAATGGCTACACCTTC.

The rearrangement uses TRBV6-6 and TRBJ1-1, with TRBD1 identical over 7 bases. Germline CDR1 MNHNY, CDR2 SVGAGI (reference sequence). V lost 7 bases and J lost 3; bases outside the gene matches: 14. The CDR3 has 16 residues. The CDR3 DNA follows: TGTGCCAGCACTCCCTACCTCCGACAGGGCCACACTGAAGCTTTCTTT. Amino acid sequence: CASTPYLRQGHTEAFF.

The chain recombines TRBV5-4 with TRBJ2-7, with a weak D call TRBD1 (6 bases). Germline V gene sequence: CDR1 SGHNT, CDR2 YYREEE (reference sequence). There are 15 residues in the CDR3. Trimming cost V 2 bases and J 6 bases, with 18 bases left between them. CDR3 sequence reads: CASSFGQGYSGEQYF. Written as DNA, the CDR3 is TGTGCCAGCAGCTTTGGGCAGGGGTATTCTGGCGAGCAGTACTTC.